Listed below are T cell receptor beta chains from one sample, sequenced in a study of cytomegalovirus exposure and HLA in healthy donors. Measured with immunoSEQ multiplex PCR; TCRdb has only the in-frame clones, and not every one. This sample yields around 120,000 clones, of which just under 85% are seen a single time; about 2.9% belongs to the top ten. The sample consisted of PBMCs. The receptors come from a boy aged 2 to 10 in good health and CMV-seronegative. CDR3s include the opening cysteine and the closing phenylalanine or tryptophan. D genes are given only for firm matches. Some rows have no size entry. The others give once, few or many, or a class for an expanded clone.

j_call clone_size v_call d_call cdr3_nt cdr3_aa
TRBJ1-1 once TRBV4-1 TRBD1 TGCGCCAGCAGCCACCCTCGGACAGGGGGTAGGACTGAAGCTTTCTTT CASSHPRTGGRTEAFF
TRBJ1-2 - TRBV4-1 - TGCGCCAGCAGCCAAGTTCGCGGGCTTTATGGCTACACCTTC CASSQVRGLYGYTF
TRBJ2-1 - TRBV4-1 - TGCGCCAGCAGCCACCCCGAGGGGGAGTTCAATGAGCAGTTCTTC CASSHPEGEFNEQFF
TRBJ2-5 - TRBV6-5 - TGTGCCAGCAGTTACCGGGCAGGGGAGCGGGAGACCCAGTACTTC CASSYRAGERETQYF
TRBJ2-2 - TRBV29-1 TRBD1 TGCACGATAACAGGGGGCCCCGGGGAGCTGTTTTTT CTITGGPGELFF
TRBJ1-2 - TRBV7-2 - TGTGCCAGCAGCTTAGGGAGAGGGATGGACTATGGCTACACCTTC CASSLGRGMDYGYTF
TRBJ2-1 - TRBV9 - TGTGCCAGCAGCCCCCCACTCTACAATGAGCAGTTCTTC CASSPPLYNEQFF
TRBJ1-3 - TRBV7-6 - TGTGCCAGCAGCTTAGAGAATGGCGGAAACACCATATATTTT CASSLENGGNTIYF
TRBJ2-7 - TRBV15 TRBD2 TGTGCCACCAGCTTCGGGACTAGCGGGGACGAGCAGTACTTC CATSFGTSGDEQYF
TRBJ2-5 few TRBV19 TRBD1 TGTGCCAGTAGTAGGACAGGGGACGAGACCCAGTACTTC CASSRTGDETQYF
TRBJ1-5 - TRBV27 TRBD1 TGTGCCGGCAGTTTACAGGGGAATCAGCCCCAGCATTTT CAGSLQGNQPQHF
TRBJ2-1 - TRBV6-5 TRBD1 TGTGCCAGCAGACCGACAGGGGAAAAGTACAATGAGCAGTTCTTC CASRPTGEKYNEQFF
TRBJ1-1 - TRBV27 - TGTGCCAGCAGTACAGAGTTGAACACTGAAGCTTTCTTT CASSTELNTEAFF
TRBJ1-1 few TRBV4-2 TRBD1 TGTGCCAGCAGCCCCCTGCAGACAGGGGTCGACACTGAAGCTTTCTTT CASSPLQTGVDTEAFF
TRBJ2-2 - TRBV6-1 - TGTGCCAGCAGTGAAGGGACGGGAGCGGCCGGGGAGCTGTTTTTT CASSEGTGAAGELFF
TRBJ2-1 - TRBV10-2 - TGCGCCAGCAAGACCCGAGGGGGGGGCTACAATGAGCAGTTCTTC CASKTRGGGYNEQFF
TRBJ2-1 - TRBV14 - TGTGCCAGCAGCCCCGGGGGTGAGCAGTTCTTC CASSPGGEQFF
TRBJ2-1 - TRBV21-1 - TGTGCCAGCAGCAAGCGCGTTAGGGGCCACAACGGCAATGAGCAGTTCTTC CASSKRVRGHNGNEQFF
TRBJ1-4 few TRBV6-1 TRBD1 TGTGCCAGCAGTACGCGGACAGGGGAAGGTGAAAAACTGTTTTTT CASSTRTGEGEKLFF
TRBJ1-3 - TRBV6-5 - TGTGCCAGCAGTTCTCTCAGCTCTGGAAACACCATATATTTT CASSSLSSGNTIYF
TRBJ1-1 few TRBV2 - TGTGCCAGCTCTGATCTTGGGCCCACTGAAGCTTTCTTT CASSDLGPTEAFF
TRBJ1-5 - TRBV7-9 - TGTGCCAGCAGCTTAGACGTTAACAGCCCCCATCAGCCCCAGCATTTT CASSLDVNSPHQPQHF
TRBJ1-2 - TRBV5-1 - TGCGCCAGCAGCCCGAACACGGGAGGCTACACCTTC CASSPNTGGYTF